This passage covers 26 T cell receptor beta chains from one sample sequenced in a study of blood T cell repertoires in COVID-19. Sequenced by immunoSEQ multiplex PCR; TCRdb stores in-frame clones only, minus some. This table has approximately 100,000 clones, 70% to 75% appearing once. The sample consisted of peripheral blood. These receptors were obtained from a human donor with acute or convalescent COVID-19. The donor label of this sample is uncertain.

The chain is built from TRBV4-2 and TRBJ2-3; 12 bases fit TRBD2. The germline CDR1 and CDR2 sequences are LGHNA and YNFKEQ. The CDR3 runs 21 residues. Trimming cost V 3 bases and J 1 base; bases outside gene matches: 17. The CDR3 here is CASSQEVMGTSGGSGTDTQYF. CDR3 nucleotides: TGTGCCAGCAGCCAGGAGGTCATGGGTACTAGCGGGGGGTCCGGCACAGATACGCAGTATTTT.

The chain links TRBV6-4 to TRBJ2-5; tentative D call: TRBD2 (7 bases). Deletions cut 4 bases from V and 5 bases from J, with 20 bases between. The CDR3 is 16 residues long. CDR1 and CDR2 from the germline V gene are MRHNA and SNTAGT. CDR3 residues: CASSVFRGGHRETQYF. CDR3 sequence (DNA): TGTGCCAGCAGTGTTTTTAGGGGGGGGCACAGGGAGACCCAGTACTTC.

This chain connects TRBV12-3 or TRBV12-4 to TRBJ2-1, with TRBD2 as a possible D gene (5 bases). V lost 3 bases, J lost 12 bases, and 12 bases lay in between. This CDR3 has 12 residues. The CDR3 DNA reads TGTGCCAGCAGTTTCTCGGACGCGGGGCAGTTCTTC. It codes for CASSFSDAGQFF.

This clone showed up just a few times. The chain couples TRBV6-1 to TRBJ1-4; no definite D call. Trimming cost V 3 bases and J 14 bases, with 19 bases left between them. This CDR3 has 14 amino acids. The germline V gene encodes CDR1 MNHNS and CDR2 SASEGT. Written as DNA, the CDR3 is TGTGCCAGCAGTGAGTCGGCCGGCGGTATGAGGCTGTTTTTT. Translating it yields CASSESAGGMRLFF.

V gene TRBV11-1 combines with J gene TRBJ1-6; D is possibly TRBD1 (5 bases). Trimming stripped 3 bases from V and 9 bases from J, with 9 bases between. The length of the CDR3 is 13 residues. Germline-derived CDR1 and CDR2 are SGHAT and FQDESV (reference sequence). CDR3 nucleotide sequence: TGTGCCAGCAGCTTCCCGGGGGGTTCACCCCTCCACTTT. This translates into CASSFPGGSPLHF.

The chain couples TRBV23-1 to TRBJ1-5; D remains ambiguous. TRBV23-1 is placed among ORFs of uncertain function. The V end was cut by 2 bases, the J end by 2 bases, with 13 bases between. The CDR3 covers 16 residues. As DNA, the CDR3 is TGCGCCAGCAGTCAACCCCGTGGGAGGGGCAATCAGCCCCAGCATTTT. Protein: CASSQPRGRGNQPQHF.

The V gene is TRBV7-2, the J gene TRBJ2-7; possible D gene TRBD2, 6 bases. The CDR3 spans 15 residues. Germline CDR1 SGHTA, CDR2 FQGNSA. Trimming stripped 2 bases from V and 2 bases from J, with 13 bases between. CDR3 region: CASSLSAGSTYEQYV. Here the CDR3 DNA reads TGTGCCAGCAGCTTAAGTGCGGGGAGCACCTACGAGCAGTACGTC.

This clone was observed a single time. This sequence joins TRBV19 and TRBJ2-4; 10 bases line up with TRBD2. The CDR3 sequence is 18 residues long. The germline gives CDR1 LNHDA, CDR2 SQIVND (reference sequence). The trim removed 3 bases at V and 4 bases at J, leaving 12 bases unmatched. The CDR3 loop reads CASSIGDFLAGVKNIQYF. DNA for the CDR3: TGTGCCAGTAGTATCGGCGATTTTCTAGCGGGGGTGAAAAACATTCAGTACTTC. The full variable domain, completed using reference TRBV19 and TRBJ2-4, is DGGITQSPKYLFRKEGQNVTLSCEQNLNHDAMYWYRQDPGQGLRLIYYSQIVNDFQKGDIAEGYSVSREKKESFPLTVTSAQKNPTAFYLCASSIGDFLAGVKNIQYFGAGTRLSVL.

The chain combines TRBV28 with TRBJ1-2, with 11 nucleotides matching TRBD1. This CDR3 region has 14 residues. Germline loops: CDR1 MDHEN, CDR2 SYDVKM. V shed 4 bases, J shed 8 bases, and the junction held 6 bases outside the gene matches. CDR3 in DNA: TGTGCCAGCAGTTCGGACAGGGGGCGGAGGGGCTACACCTTC. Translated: CASSSDRGRRGYTF.

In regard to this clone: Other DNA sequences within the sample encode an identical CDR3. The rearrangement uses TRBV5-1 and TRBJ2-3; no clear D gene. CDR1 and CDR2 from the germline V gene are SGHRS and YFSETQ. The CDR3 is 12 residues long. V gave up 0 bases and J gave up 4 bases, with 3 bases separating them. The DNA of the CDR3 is TGCGCCAGCAGCTTGGCATCAGATACGCAGTATTTT. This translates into CASSLASDTQYF.

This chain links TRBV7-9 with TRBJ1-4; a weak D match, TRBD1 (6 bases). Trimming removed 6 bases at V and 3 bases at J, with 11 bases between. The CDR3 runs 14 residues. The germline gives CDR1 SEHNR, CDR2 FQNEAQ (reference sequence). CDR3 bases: TGTGCCAGCAGTTTGGACAGCGCTAATGAAAAACTGTTTTTT. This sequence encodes CASSLDSANEKLFF.

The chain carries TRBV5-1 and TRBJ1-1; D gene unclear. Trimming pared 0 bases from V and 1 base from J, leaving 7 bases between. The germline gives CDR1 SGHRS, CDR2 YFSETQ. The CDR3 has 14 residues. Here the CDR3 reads CASSLAGWNTEAFF. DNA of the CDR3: TGCGCCAGCAGCTTGGCAGGATGGAACACTGAAGCTTTCTTT.

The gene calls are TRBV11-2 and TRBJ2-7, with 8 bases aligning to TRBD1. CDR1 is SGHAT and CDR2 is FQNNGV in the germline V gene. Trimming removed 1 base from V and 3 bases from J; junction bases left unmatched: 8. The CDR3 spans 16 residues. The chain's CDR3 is CASSLVFGQGIYEQYF. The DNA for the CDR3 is TGTGCCAGCAGCTTAGTGTTTGGACAGGGTATCTACGAGCAGTACTTC. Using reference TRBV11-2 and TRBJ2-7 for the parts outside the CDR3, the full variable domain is EAGVAQSPRYKIIEKRQSVAFWCNPISGHATLYWYQQILGQGPKLLIQFQNNGVVDDSQLPKDRFSAERLKGVDSTLKIQPAKLEDSAVYLCASSLVFGQGIYEQYFGPGTRLTVT.

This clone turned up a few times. Here the CDR3 reads CASSQNEGGGELFF. The CDR3 bases are TGTGCCAGCAGCCAAAATGAGGGTGGCGGGGAGCTGTTTTTT. This rearrangement joins TRBV4-2 to TRBJ2-2, with D possibly being TRBD2 (5 bases). V was pared by 2 bases and J by 7 bases, with 11 bases between. Germline V gene data show CDR1 as LGHNA and CDR2 as YNFKEQ. This CDR3 region has 14 residues.

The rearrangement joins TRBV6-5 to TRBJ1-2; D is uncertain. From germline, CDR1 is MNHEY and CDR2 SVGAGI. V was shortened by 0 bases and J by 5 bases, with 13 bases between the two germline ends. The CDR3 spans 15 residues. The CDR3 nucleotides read TGTGCCAGCAGTTACTCCGGGGTTGGGGAGTATGGCTACACCTTC. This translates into CASSYSGVGEYGYTF.

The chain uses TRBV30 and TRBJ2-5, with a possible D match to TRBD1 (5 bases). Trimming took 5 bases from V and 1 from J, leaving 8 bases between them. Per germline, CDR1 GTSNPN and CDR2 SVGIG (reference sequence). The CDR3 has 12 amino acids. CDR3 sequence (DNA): TGTGCCTGGGGGGCAGGCCAAGAGACCCAGTACTTC. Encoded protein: CAWGAGQETQYF.

The CDR3: CSVEGAGRRNTEAFF. For the CDR3, the DNA is TGCAGCGTTGAAGGGGCGGGCAGAAGGAACACTGAAGCTTTCTTT. The rearrangement uses TRBV29-1 and TRBJ1-1; D gene ambiguous. The CDR3 runs 15 residues. V was pared by 1 base and J by 1 base, with 13 bases between. Germline loops: CDR1 SQVTM, CDR2 ANQGSEA.

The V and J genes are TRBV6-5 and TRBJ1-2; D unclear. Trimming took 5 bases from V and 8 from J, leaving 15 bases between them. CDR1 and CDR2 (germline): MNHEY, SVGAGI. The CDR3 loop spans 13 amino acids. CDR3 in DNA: TGTGCCAGCAGTCATGACCCGCTCGGGGGCTACACCTTC. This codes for CASSHDPLGGYTF.

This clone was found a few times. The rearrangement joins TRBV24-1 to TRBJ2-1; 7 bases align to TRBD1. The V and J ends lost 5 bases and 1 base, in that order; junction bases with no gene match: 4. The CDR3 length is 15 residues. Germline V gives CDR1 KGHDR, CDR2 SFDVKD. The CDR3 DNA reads TGTGCCACCAGTGCCCGGGACAGATCCTACAATGAGCAGTTCTTC. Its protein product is CATSARDRSYNEQFF.

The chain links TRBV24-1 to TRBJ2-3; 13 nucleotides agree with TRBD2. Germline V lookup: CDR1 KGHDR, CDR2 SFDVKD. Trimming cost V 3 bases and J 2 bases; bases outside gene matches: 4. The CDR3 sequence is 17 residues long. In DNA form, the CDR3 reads TGTGCCACCAGTGATCCGACTAGCGGGGGGTTCACAGATACGCAGTATTTT. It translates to CATSDPTSGGFTDTQYF.

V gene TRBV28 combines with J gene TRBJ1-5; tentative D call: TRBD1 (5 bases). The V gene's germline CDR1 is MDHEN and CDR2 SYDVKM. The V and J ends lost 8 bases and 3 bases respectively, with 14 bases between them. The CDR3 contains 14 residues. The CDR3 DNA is TGTGCCAGCCGGGGGGGGATTGTCAATCAGCCCCAGCATTTT. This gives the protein CASRGGIVNQPQHF.

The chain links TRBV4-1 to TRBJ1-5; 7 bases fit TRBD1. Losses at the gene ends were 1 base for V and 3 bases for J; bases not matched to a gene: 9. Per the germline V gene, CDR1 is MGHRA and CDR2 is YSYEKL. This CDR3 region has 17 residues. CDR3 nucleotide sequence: TGCGCCAGCAGCCAAGGTTCCCGGGGACAGCTCAATCAGCCCCAGCATTTT. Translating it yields CASSQGSRGQLNQPQHF.

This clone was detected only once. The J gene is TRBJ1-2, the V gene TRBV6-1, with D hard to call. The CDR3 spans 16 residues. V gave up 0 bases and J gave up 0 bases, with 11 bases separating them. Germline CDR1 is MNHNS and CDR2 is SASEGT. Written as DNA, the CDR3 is TGTGCCAGCAGTGAAGCAAGCGCCGGCACTAACTATGGCTACACCTTC. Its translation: CASSEASAGTNYGYTF.

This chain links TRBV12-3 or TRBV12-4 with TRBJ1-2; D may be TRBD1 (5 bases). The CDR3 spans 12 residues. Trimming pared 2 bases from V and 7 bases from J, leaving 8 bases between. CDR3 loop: CASSLLQGGYTF. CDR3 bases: TGTGCCAGCAGTTTACTGCAGGGTGGCTACACCTTC.

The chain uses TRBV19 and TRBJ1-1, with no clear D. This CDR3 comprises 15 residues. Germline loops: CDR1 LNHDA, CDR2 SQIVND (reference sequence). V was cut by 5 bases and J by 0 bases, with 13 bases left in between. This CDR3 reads CASSRPGRMNTEAFF. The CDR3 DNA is TGTGCCAGTAGTCGGCCGGGAAGGATGAACACTGAAGCTTTCTTT.

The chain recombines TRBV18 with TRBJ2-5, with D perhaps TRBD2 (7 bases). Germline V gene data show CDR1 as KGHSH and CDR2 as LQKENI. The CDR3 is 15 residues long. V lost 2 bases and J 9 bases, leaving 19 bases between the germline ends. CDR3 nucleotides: TGTGCCAGCTCACCAGGCGGGGGCCAGGTTGGGGCCCAGTACTTC. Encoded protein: CASSPGGGQVGAQYF.